These T cell receptor beta chains were read from a single sample in a study of a mutant IDH1 vaccine in newly diagnosed glioma. Antigen specificity for these receptors is unknown. Clones were read by immunoSEQ multiplex PCR, and TCRdb kept only the in-frame ones, dropping some. The table has tens of thousands of clones, 90% to 95% seen once; the top ten hold just over 0.55%. Sequencing was performed on PBMCs, taken from a glioma patient whose treatment included an IDH1 peptide vaccine. These receptors originate from a woman between 45 and 65 years old with glioma. The CDR3 runs from the conserved cysteine through the conserved F or W. D genes are given only for firm matches. Only some rows state a clone size, as once, few, many or a class for expanded clones.

>TRBV5-1|-|-|TRBJ1-4
TGCGCCAGCAGCTTGGGTGCCGGACCAGGGACTCGGAATGAAAAACTGTTTTTT
CASSLGAGPGTRNEKLFF
>TRBV19|-|few|TRBJ1-2
TGTGCCAGTAGCTATAGGGAGCAGGGACGGGGCTACACCTTC
CASSYREQGRGYTF
>TRBV29-1|TRBD2|-|TRBJ2-1
TGCAGCGTTGAGGGTCGGGGGGCCTACAATGAGCAGTTCTTC
CSVEGRGAYNEQFF
>TRBV2|TRBD1|-|TRBJ2-7
TGTGCCAGCAGTTTCTGGACAGGGGGCTTGGACGAGCAGTACTTC
CASSFWTGGLDEQYF
>TRBV5-5|-|-|TRBJ2-7
TGTGCCAGCAGCTTGGGCTTGGGTCTAGGGGACTACGAGCAGTACTTC
CASSLGLGLGDYEQYF
>TRBV15|TRBD1|-|TRBJ2-7
TGTGCCACCAGCAGAGATACCGGGACAGGGGGCGTCGAGCAGTACTTC
CATSRDTGTGGVEQYF
>TRBV19|-|-|TRBJ1-1
TGTGCCAGTAGTGCCCGGTCGAGGCGGAACACTGAAGCTTTCTTT
CASSARSRRNTEAFF
>TRBV19|TRBD1|-|TRBJ2-7
TGTGCCAGTAGTATCGGACAGGGGTCCCTCGAGCAGTACTTC
CASSIGQGSLEQYF
>TRBV30|TRBD2|-|TRBJ2-1
TGTGCCTGGAGCCCTTCTAGGACTAGCGGGACGTACAATGAGCAGTTCTTC
CAWSPSRTSGTYNEQFF
>TRBV28|TRBD1|-|TRBJ1-4
TGTGCCAGCAGTCCCGGACAGGGAGTAGAACTGTTTTTT
CASSPGQGVELFF
>TRBV4-2|-|-|TRBJ2-7
TGTGCCAGCAGCCCCCGCGAAGGGCCTCCCTACGAGCAGTACTTC
CASSPREGPPYEQYF
>TRBV7-7|TRBD2|medium-sized|TRBJ2-2
TGTGCTAGCCGCCGAGCCTCCCCGGGGACTAGCGGGAGGGGGGAGCTGTTTTTT
CASRRASPGTSGRGELFF
>TRBV29-1|-|-|TRBJ2-5
TGCAGCGTTGAAAAGGGGGGGGAGACCCAGTACTTC
CSVEKGGETQYF